This T cell receptor beta chain appears in the sequencing data of a study of CD8 T cells in Susac syndrome. V was cut by 2 bases and J by 6 bases, with 11 bases left in between. Germline CDR1 reads LNHNV; CDR2 reads YYDKDF (reference sequence). This CDR3 is 13 amino acids long. Reverse transcription used roughly 0.5 to 1 ug RNA and random hexamers. TCRdb re-called the immunoSEQ multiplex PCR reads with MiXCR, one entry per CDR3 protein. The sample contains roughly 110,000 distinct CDR3 sequences, around 94% of which appear only once. The sequence derives from a human donor with Susac syndrome. Input material: CD8+ T cells from PBMCs. The chain has TRBV15 and TRBJ2-7; D is ambiguous. The CDR3 nucleotides read TGTGCCACCAGCAGACCGGATCGGGTCGAGCAGTACTTC. The encoded protein is CATSRPDRVEQYF.